The source of this T cell receptor beta chain is a study of human CD8 memory T cell subsets. Study-level findings and limits: When compared with each other, stem-like memory and precursor exhausted T cell repertoires showed minimal overlap. Similarly high diversity marked stem-like memory and precursor exhausted T cells, unlike effector memory cells.

Regarding this clonotype: Its antigen is currently unknown.

Looked up from germline, CDR1 is SGDLS and CDR2 is YYNGEE. The CDR3 consists of 17 residues. TSTEM, the stem-like memory CD8+ T cells, were CCR7+ PD-1- TIGIT-. From healthy donors, buffy coats were the source of the PBMC. Generation of TCR beta libraries used UMI-labeled 5' RACE. For each CDR3 protein, TCRdb gives one entry from its re-call of the 5' RACE reads, without DNA. This table holds around 10,000 distinct CDR3 sequences. The chain has TRBV9 and TRBJ2-3; without DNA, the TCRdb call of TRBD2 cannot be checked. The receptor was derived from a human donor in good health. The sequenced sample was CD8+ stem-like memory T cells (TSCM and TCM) sorted from PBMCs. Subset described: stem-like memory CD8 T cells (TSTEM), CCR7+ PD-1- TIGIT-. Here the CDR3 reads CASSVELAGTLTDTQYF.